These 30 T cell receptor beta chains share one sample of origin, sequenced in a study of low-dose radiotherapy and immunotherapy resistance in tumors. Indicated time point: before trial treatment. Primers targeting TRAV and TRBV primed first-strand cDNA, covering alpha and beta chains. Using a constant-region primer together with a V-primer adapter, TCRs were subjected to 15 to 25 PCR cycles of amplification. One entry per CDR3 protein results from TCRdb running MiXCR on the reads. The table includes some 88,000 distinct CDR3 sequences, roughly a tenth detected once. The sample was PBMCs, taken before treatment. These receptors came from a male donor with prostate cancer.

This clonotype was seen ten or more times. V usage is TRBV12-3 or TRBV12-4 and J usage is TRBJ2-7; D gene uncertain. The CDR3 spans 12 residues. V lost 3 bases, J lost 3 bases, and 6 bases lay in between. CDR3 nucleotides: TGTGCCAGCAGTTTTACGGGCTACGAGCAGTACTTC. It translates to CASSFTGYEQYF.

The sample holds many counts of this clonotype. The chain links TRBV29-1 to TRBJ1-5; possible D gene TRBD1, 5 bases. This CDR3 has 13 amino acids. V was pared by 3 bases and J by 3 bases, with 9 bases between. Germline CDR1 and CDR2: SQVTM and ANQGSEA. This chain's CDR3 is CSVDGGNNQPQHF. As DNA, the CDR3 is TGCAGCGTTGATGGGGGGAACAATCAGCCCCAGCATTTT.

As regards this clonotype: A far larger clone is off by one base, so a read error is likely. This chain connects TRBV12-1 to TRBJ2-6; the tabulated D call, TRBD1, remains unverified against the DNA. TRBV12-1 is noted as a pseudogene. The CDR3 is made up of 18 amino acids. CDR3 residues: CTSSVTPGLRSGANVLTF. The CDR3 coding sequence is TGTACCAGCAGCGTAACGCCCGGGCTACGCTCTGGGGCCAACGTCCTGACTTTC.

The V and J genes are TRBV7-9 and TRBJ2-3; D not certain. The CDR3 runs to 14 residues. Trimming removed 0 bases at V and 0 bases at J, with 4 bases between. CDR1 is SEHNR and CDR2 is FQNEAQ in the germline V gene (reference sequence). The CDR3 sequence is CASSLAWSTDTQYF. CDR3 sequence (DNA): TGTGCCAGCAGCTTAGCGTGGAGCACAGATACGCAGTATTTT.

On this clonotype: The final CDR3 position lacks the conserved phenylalanine or tryptophan, pointing to a likely read error. DNA of the CDR3: TGTGCCAGCAGGCCCGGGACAGGACATTCCTACGAGCAGTACTTA. It specifies CASRPGTGHSYEQYL. V is TRBV6-8 and J is TRBJ2-7; 8 nucleotides match TRBD1. Trimming removed 6 bases from V and 1 base from J; junction bases left unmatched: 8. The CDR3 spans 15 residues. CDR1 MNHGY and CDR2 SAAAGT come from the germline V gene.

Regarding this clonotype: A far larger clone is one nucleotide away, so this likely arose from a read error. The J gene is TRBJ2-7, the V gene TRBV4-3; D gene ambiguous. Germline V gene data show CDR1 as LGHNA and CDR2 as YSLEER. The CDR3 has 16 residues. V was clipped by 0 bases and J by 7 bases, with 19 bases between them. CDR3 DNA sequence: TGCGCCAGCAGCCAAGAGGGCCGGAGTTCCTACAATGAGCAGTACTTC. Its translation is CASSQEGRSSYNEQYF.

In its sample, this clonotype was seen many times. The J gene is TRBJ2-7, the V gene TRBV12-3 or TRBV12-4; 7 bases agree with TRBD1. V gave up 3 bases and J gave up 2 bases; unmatched junction bases: 4. This CDR3 contains 14 residues. Here the CDR3 DNA reads TGTGCCAGCAGTTTCGGGACAGTGGCCTACGAGCAGTACTTC. Its protein is CASSFGTVAYEQYF.

There are many counts of this clonotype. The CDR3: CAIRGTSNTGELFF. In DNA, the CDR3 is TGTGCCATCAGGGGGACTTCGAACACCGGGGAGCTGTTTTTT. This chain connects TRBV10-3 to TRBJ2-2; D perhaps matches TRBD2 (6 bases). Per the germline V gene, CDR1 is ENHRY and CDR2 is SYGVKD. The CDR3 contains 14 residues. V shed 6 bases and J shed 0 bases, with 8 bases lying between them.

In this sample, this clonotype turned up many times. The CDR3: CASSSRLAGFTDTQYF. The CDR3 DNA reads as TGCGCCAGCAGCTCCCGACTAGCGGGATTCACAGATACGCAGTATTTT. The chain joins TRBV5-1 to TRBJ2-3; TRBD2 agrees at 11 bases. The CDR3 spans 16 residues. CDR1 SGHRS and CDR2 YFSETQ come from the germline V gene. J gave up 2 bases and V 3 bases, and 5 bases lay outside the gene matches.

This clonotype was detected many times. The chain recombines TRBV19 with TRBJ2-7, with 8 bases fitting TRBD2. Germline-derived CDR1 and CDR2 are LNHDA and SQIVND (reference sequence). The V gene end was trimmed by 6 bases and the J gene end by 2 bases; junction bases not matched to a gene: 3. The CDR3 length is 13 residues. The CDR3 region is CASSGRAPYEQYF. CDR3 DNA sequence: TGTGCCAGTAGCGGGAGGGCCCCCTACGAGCAGTACTTC.

This clonotype was found many times. The chain is built from TRBV7-6 and TRBJ2-1; D possibly corresponds to TRBD1 (5 bases). V lost 4 bases, J lost 2 bases, and 15 bases lay in between. The CDR3 is made up of 16 amino acids. Germline values: CDR1 SGHVS, CDR2 FNYEAQ. The CDR3 DNA sequence: TGTGCCAGCAGCTCGACTCTGGGGCACACCTACAATGAGCAGTTCTTC. As protein: CASSSTLGHTYNEQFF.

This clonotype was counted many times. The V and J genes are TRBV28 and TRBJ2-3, with a tentative D call TRBD2 (5 bases). V lost 3 bases to trimming and J lost 5 bases, with 15 bases between them. CDR3 length: 15 residues. Germline CDR1 and CDR2: MDHEN and SYDVKM. In DNA, the CDR3 is TGTGCCAGCAGTTTTGGTGAGGGCCGGGGAGATACGCAGTATTTT. Protein: CASSFGEGRGDTQYF.

The rearrangement joins TRBV30 to TRBJ2-1, with TRBD2 matching 8 bases. Trimming removed 1 base from V and 0 bases from J; junction bases left unmatched: 14. This CDR3 contains 19 residues. Germline V CDR1 and CDR2: GTSNPN, SVGIG (reference sequence). CDR3 residues: CAWSGKPSGHLSSYNEQFF. The CDR3 nucleotides read TGTGCCTGGAGTGGAAAACCTAGCGGGCACCTCAGCTCCTACAATGAGCAGTTCTTC. The whole variable domain, remainder taken from reference TRBV30 and TRBJ2-1, is SQTIHQWPATLVQPVGSPLSLECTVEGTSNPNLYWYRQAAGRGLQLLFYSVGIGQISSEVPQNLSASRPQDRQFILSSKKLLLSDSGFYLCAWSGKPSGHLSSYNEQFFGPGTRLTVL.

This clonotype was counted many times. The V gene is TRBV19, the J gene TRBJ2-5, with 7 positions matching TRBD1. CDR3 length equals 13 residues. Germline lookup yields CDR1 LNHDA and CDR2 SQIVND (reference sequence). Trimming removed 5 bases from V and 4 bases from J; junction bases left unmatched: 4. CDR3: CASSRNRGETQYF. The CDR3 nucleotides are TGTGCCAGTAGTCGGAACAGGGGAGAGACCCAGTACTTC. Filled out from reference TRBV19 and TRBJ2-5, the complete variable domain reads DGGITQSPKYLFRKEGQNVTLSCEQNLNHDAMYWYRQDPGQGLRLIYYSQIVNDFQKGDIAEGYSVSREKKESFPLTVTSAQKNPTAFYLCASSRNRGETQYFGPGTRLLVL.

This clonotype was seen repeatedly, ten times or more. The junction departs from germline at one end; a sequencing error may be responsible. The chain uses TRBV10-3 and TRBJ2-7; D remains ambiguous. Germline V gene lookup returns CDR1 ENHRY and CDR2 SYGVKD. This CDR3 comprises 13 residues. CDR3: CAISESLETGLFF. The CDR3 bases are TGTGCCATCAGTGAGTCGCTCGAGACGGGCTTGTTCTTC.

This clonotype was observed many times. The genes are TRBV7-2 and TRBJ2-5; D possibly corresponds to TRBD2 (6 bases). V dropped 6 bases and J dropped 2 bases, with 10 bases sitting between them. CDR1 is SGHTA and CDR2 is FQGNSA in the germline V gene. CDR3 length: 13 residues. CDR3 nucleotides: TGTGCCAGCAGACTGGGACTTCAAGAGACCCAGTACTTC. As protein: CASRLGLQETQYF.

This clonotype was seen repeatedly, ten times or more. The chain combines TRBV3-1 with TRBJ2-2, with D possibly TRBD1 on 5 matching bases. This CDR3 is 14 amino acids long. Germline V gives CDR1 LGHDT, CDR2 YNNKEL (reference sequence). Trimming cost V 4 bases and J 6 bases, with 12 bases left between them. The CDR3 DNA is TGTGCCAGCAGCCCCTTTCAAGGGGCCGGGGAGCTGTTTTTT. Encoded protein: CASSPFQGAGELFF.

This clonotype showed up many times. The chain recombines TRBV29-1 with TRBJ2-7; TRBD1 aligns across 9 bases. V lost 7 bases to trimming and J lost 5 bases; unmatched junction nucleotides: 12. Germline-derived CDR1 and CDR2 are SQVTM and ANQGSEA. This CDR3 comprises 14 residues. The DNA for the CDR3 is TGCAGCGCCTATCGGGACAGGGAAGGCAACGAGCAGTACTTC. Amino acid sequence: CSAYRDREGNEQYF.

On this clonotype itself: This sequence may be a read error, since a much larger clone differs from it by one base. As DNA, the CDR3 is TGTGCCAGCAGCCAAGATTGGACGGGCTTGCGGGGGACTTTCAATGAGCGGTTCTTC. Translating it yields CASSQDWTGLRGTFNERFF. The chain joins TRBV3-1 to TRBJ2-1; 7 nucleotides match TRBD2. Germline CDR1 LGHDT, CDR2 YNNKEL (reference sequence). This CDR3 has 19 residues.

This clonotype came up a few times. The chain is built from TRBV6-6 and TRBJ2-1; a weak D match, TRBD2 (5 bases). Trimming pared 0 bases from V and 7 bases from J, leaving 13 bases between. This CDR3 region has 15 residues. From germline, CDR1 is MNHNY and CDR2 SVGAGI (reference sequence). DNA of the CDR3: TGTGCCAGCAGTTACTCGAGAGGGCGTGGGAATGAGCAGTTCTTC. Amino acid sequence: CASSYSRGRGNEQFF.

This clonotype occurred many times. The chain couples TRBV6-2 or TRBV6-3 to TRBJ2-7, with 7 bases identical to TRBD2. The CDR3 is 17 residues long. The junction had 13 bases not matched to a gene; V was cut back by 4 bases and J by 1 base. Germline V gene data show CDR1 as MNHEY and CDR2 as SVGEGT. CDR3 coding DNA: TGTGCCAGCAGTTTGGATAAAAGCGGGACTATTTCCTACGAGCAGTACTTC. Its translation is CASSLDKSGTISYEQYF.

This clonotype occurred many times. The chain links TRBV27 to TRBJ1-1; D perhaps matches TRBD1 (6 bases). CDR1 and CDR2 (germline): MNHEY, SMNVEV (reference sequence). This CDR3 has 11 amino acids. Trimming pared 6 bases from V and 11 bases from J, leaving 13 bases between. CDR3 nucleotides: TGTGCCAGCAGAGGGAGGGGGGGCGCTTTCTTT. Its translation is CASRGRGGAFF.

This clonotype was observed a few times. The V gene is TRBV6-6, the J gene TRBJ2-2, with a tentative D call TRBD1 (5 bases). The CDR3 loop spans 15 amino acids. Germline V gene data show CDR1 as MNHNY and CDR2 as SVGAGI (reference sequence). The V end was cut by 2 bases, the J end by 4 bases, with 11 bases between. CDR3 in DNA: TGTGCCAGCAGTTACGCAGGGTCCGGCACCGGGGAGCTGTTTTTT. It specifies CASSYAGSGTGELFF.

This clonotype was found many times. This chain links TRBV10-3 with TRBJ2-7; TRBD2 matches at 7 bases. CDR1 is ENHRY and CDR2 is SYGVKD in the germline V gene. This CDR3 comprises 14 residues. Losses at the gene ends were 0 bases for V and 5 bases for J; bases not matched to a gene: 4. CDR3 region: CAISESGGMHEQYF. Written as DNA, the CDR3 is TGTGCCATCAGTGAGTCGGGAGGGATGCACGAGCAGTACTTC.

This clonotype was counted many times. This chain connects TRBV7-2 to TRBJ2-1; D call uncertain. The V gene's germline CDR1 is SGHTA and CDR2 FQGNSA. Trimming took off 6 bases at V and 4 bases at J, with 7 bases between the two ends. This CDR3 comprises 12 residues. CDR3 residues: CASRSIYNEQFF. Written as DNA, the CDR3 is TGTGCCAGCAGATCAATTTACAATGAGCAGTTCTTC.

This clonotype was seen many times. The rearrangement uses TRBV5-1 and TRBJ2-7; 7 bases match TRBD1. V lost 4 bases to trimming and J lost 6 bases; unmatched junction nucleotides: 10. Germline lookup yields CDR1 SGHRS and CDR2 YFSETQ. This CDR3 is built from 14 residues. CDR3 sequence reads: CASSPTGIRGEQYF. CDR3 in DNA: TGCGCCAGCAGCCCGACAGGGATTCGTGGCGAGCAGTACTTC.

This clonotype was recorded many times. The rearrangement links TRBV20-1 to TRBJ2-5; 10 bases fit TRBD2. The CDR3 is made up of 14 amino acids. V was pared by 3 bases and J by 2 bases, with 3 bases of the junction left unmatched. Germline-derived CDR1 and CDR2 are DFQATT and SNEGSKA (reference sequence). The CDR3 protein is CSASGTSAQETQYF. CDR3 nucleotide sequence: TGCAGTGCTAGTGGGACTAGCGCACAAGAGACCCAGTACTTC.

This clonotype came up many times. This chain links TRBV3-1 with TRBJ2-3; 13 positions match TRBD2. This CDR3 has 17 amino acids. Trimming took 3 bases from V and 6 from J; bases not matched to a gene: 9. Germline CDR1 reads LGHDT; CDR2 reads YNNKEL (reference sequence). DNA for the CDR3: TGTGCCAGCAGCCATTCTTGGACTAGCGGGAGCAGGGATACGCAGTATTTT. It codes for CASSHSWTSGSRDTQYF.

This clonotype was seen at least ten times. J is TRBJ1-2 and V is TRBV6-5, with a possible D match to TRBD1 (6 bases). This CDR3 has 14 amino acids. V was pared by 3 bases and J by 4 bases, with 12 bases between. The germline CDR1 and CDR2 sequences are MNHEY and SVGAGI. The CDR3 nucleotides read TGTGCCAGCAGTTATCAGGGGCAGGGCTATGGCTACACCTTC. Amino acids: CASSYQGQGYGYTF.

This clonotype was counted ten times or more. The chain couples TRBV28 to TRBJ2-3; D not resolved. Germline loops: CDR1 MDHEN, CDR2 SYDVKM. Trimming left V 10 bases short and J 2 bases short, with 13 bases between. The CDR3 length is 13 residues. CDR3 protein: CAIRTVDTDTQYF. The CDR3 nucleotides are TGTGCCATCCGGACGGTAGACACAGATACGCAGTATTTT.